The TCR beta chain described here comes from a study of vaccination effects on CD4 cells after COVID-19. The study, taken as a whole, reports: Only 1 of 255 vaccine-induced clones from healthy vaccinees cross-reacted with common cold coronaviruses. Substantial clonal contraction characterized both infection- and vaccine-induced clones late after vaccination. The study enrolled few convalescent patients and sampled no early post-infection timepoints.

Isolation of CD4+ T cells took place after 10 days of culture. The CDR3 runs to 11 residues. Trimming took 5 bases from V and 12 from J, leaving 13 bases between them. Germline CDR1 and CDR2: SEHNR and FQNEAQ (reference sequence). Concerning this clone: The antigen is undetermined.

Sequenced by immunoSEQ multiplex PCR; TCRdb stores in-frame clones only, minus some. The sample has approximately 31,000 clones, approximately 70% seen once. This TCR was recovered from a human donor who received a COVID-19 vaccine. The sample was CD4+ T cells from PBMCs cultured without peptide, taken before COVID-19 vaccination. The V call is TRBV7-9, the J call TRBJ1-1; D is possibly TRBD1 (5 bases). The CDR3 is CASSRGRGTFF. The DNA of the CDR3 is TGTGCCAGCAGCAGGGGCCGTGGGACTTTCTTT.